This T cell receptor (beta chain) is from a study of cytomegalovirus exposure and HLA in healthy donors. At the level of the study: An earlier analysis identified 117 million unique TCR beta sequences in 150 million to 200 million T cells. Findings of the study overall: In a later analysis, V- and J-gene trimming of beta chains associated with a DCLRE1C missense variant, replicated independently. Exclusion as indistinguishable affected some V segments, including TRBV6-2 and TRBV6-3. Sequencing likely produced, as an artifact, a cluster of highly shared sequence variants.

With 60 Vbeta and 13 Jbeta primers, the PCR was carried out. The repertoire was sequenced with immunoSEQ multiplex PCR; TCRdb's copy has only in-frame clones and lacks some. The repertoire has approximately 200,000 clones, just over 75% of them found once; the top ten carry approximately 2.1%. Comment on this clone: Its specificity is not known.

Trimming at V came to 2 bases and at J to 5 bases, leaving 12 bases not matched to a gene. The germline V gene encodes CDR1 SGDLS and CDR2 YYNGEE. The CDR3 covers 17 residues. This clonotype was obtained from a man aged 25-45 years in good health and CMV-seronegative. Sequenced sample: PBMCs. J is TRBJ1-4 and V is TRBV9; 7 positions agree with TRBD1. CDR3 DNA sequence: TGTGCCAGCAGCGTCCGGGACAGCGAGCCCTTGAATGAAAAACTGTTTTTT. This codes for CASSVRDSEPLNEKLFF.